What follows are 24 T cell receptor beta chains derived from one specimen sequenced in a study of somatic mutations in cytotoxic T cells in rheumatoid arthritis. Produced via immunoSEQ multiplex PCR; TCRdb's table is partial and in-frame only. The sample lists 15,000 to 20,000 clones; about 77% were seen once. Source material: CD8+ T cells sorted from blood. The receptors derive from an adult with rheumatoid arthritis.

The chain carries TRBV27 and TRBJ2-3, with D possibly called TRBD1 or TRBD2 (5 bases each). Looked up from germline, CDR1 is MNHEY and CDR2 is SMNVEV (reference sequence). Trimming removed 2 bases from V and 0 bases from J, with 9 bases in between. This CDR3 has 15 residues. The CDR3 DNA follows: TGTGCCAGCAGTTTAGGGGACGGAAGCACAGATACGCAGTATTTT. Translation gives CASSLGDGSTDTQYF.

DNA for the CDR3: TGTGCCAGCAGTGAAGCGATCGGGGACGGGGAGCTGTTTTTT. Translating it yields CASSEAIGDGELFF. The chain is built from TRBV6-1 and TRBJ2-2, with D possibly being TRBD2 (5 bases). With 0 bases removed from V and 7 bases from J, the gap between germline ends came to 9 bases. Germline assignment: CDR1 MNHNS and CDR2 SASEGT. The CDR3 runs 14 residues.

The chain recombines TRBV7-9 with TRBJ1-2; a possible D gene is TRBD1 (5 bases). Germline V gives CDR1 SEHNR, CDR2 FQNEAQ (reference sequence). The V and J ends lost 1 base and 4 bases respectively, with 10 bases between them. This CDR3 is built from 14 residues. The CDR3 sequence: CASSLGQSAYGYTF. The CDR3 DNA reads TGTGCCAGCAGCTTAGGACAGTCAGCCTATGGCTACACCTTC.

This clone turned up a few times. The chain employs TRBV18 and TRBJ1-6, with unresolved D. This CDR3 contains 13 residues. V lost 2 bases and J 9 bases, leaving 8 bases between the germline ends. Germline-derived CDR1 and CDR2 are KGHSH and LQKENI. The DNA of the CDR3 is TGTGCCAGCTCACCAGATAACCGTTCACCCCTCCACTTT. Translated: CASSPDNRSPLHF.

The CDR3 here is CASSQDGGRYQPQHF. The DNA for the CDR3 is TGTGCCAGCAGCCAAGATGGAGGCAGATATCAGCCCCAGCATTTT. This chain links TRBV4-2 with TRBJ1-5; D is unresolved. The V and J ends lost 0 bases and 5 bases respectively, with 11 bases between them. In germline, CDR1 is LGHNA, CDR2 YNFKEQ. This CDR3 contains 15 residues.

The V gene is TRBV5-8, the J gene TRBJ2-2; perhaps TRBD2 as D (6 bases). V was pared by 5 bases and J by 9 bases, with 14 bases between. This CDR3 comprises 13 residues. Germline V gives CDR1 SGHTS, CDR2 YDEGEE. CDR3 residues: CASSPLARRELFF. The CDR3 DNA follows: TGTGCCAGCAGTCCGCTAGCGAGACGGGAGCTGTTTTTT. Variable domain in full (rest from reference TRBV5-8 and TRBJ2-2): EAGVTQSPTHLIKTRGQQATLRCSPISGHTSVYWYQQALGLGLQFLLWYDEGEERNRGNFPPRFSGRQFPNYSSELNVNALELEDSALYLCASSPLARRELFFGEGSRLTVL.

The chain links TRBV27 to TRBJ2-7; D not resolved. The germline V gene has CDR1 MNHEY and CDR2 SMNVEV (reference sequence). CDR3 length: 10 amino acids. The V end was cut by 11 bases, the J end by 4 bases, with 9 bases between. The CDR3 DNA is TGTGCCGCCGGGTCGTACGAGCAGTACTTC. It specifies CAAGSYEQYF.

This chain joins TRBV4-1 and TRBJ1-1, with 9 positions matching TRBD1. Germline CDR1 and CDR2: MGHRA and YSYEKL. The CDR3 has 15 residues. Trimming at V came to 1 base and at J to 4 bases, leaving 4 bases not matched to a gene. The CDR3: CASSQAGTGLTEAFF. DNA of the CDR3: TGCGCCAGCAGCCAAGCCGGGACAGGGCTCACTGAAGCTTTCTTT.

The sample holds a few counts of this clone. The genes are TRBV7-8 and TRBJ2-7; the match to TRBD2 covers 12 bases. J lost 5 bases, V lost 5 bases, and 7 bases had no gene match. Germline CDR1 and CDR2: SGHVS and FQNEAQ. CDR3 length: 15 residues. CDR3 in DNA: TGTGCCAGCAGCCCCGGCCTAGCGGGAGGGGACGAGCAGTACTTC. This encodes CASSPGLAGGDEQYF. The full variable domain, in which reference TRBV7-8 and TRBJ2-7 provide the parts outside the CDR3, is GAGVSQSPRYKVAKRGQDVALRCDPISGHVSLFWYQQALGQGPEFLTYFQNEAQLDKSGLPSDRFFAERPEGSVSTLKIQRTQQEDSAVYLCASSPGLAGGDEQYFGPGTRLTVT.

The CDR3 loop is CASSTQGAGYGYTF. CDR3 nucleotides: TGTGCCAGCAGTACACAGGGAGCTGGCTATGGCTACACCTTC. V usage is TRBV27 and J usage is TRBJ1-2; D is possibly TRBD1 (6 bases). Germline V gene sequence: CDR1 MNHEY, CDR2 SMNVEV (reference sequence). This CDR3 spans 14 amino acids. V lost 5 bases and J 4 bases, leaving 14 bases between the germline ends.

The rearrangement joins TRBV27 to TRBJ2-1; D perhaps matches TRBD2 (6 bases). Trimming took 3 bases from V and 7 from J, leaving 16 bases between them. The germline CDR1 and CDR2 sequences are MNHEY and SMNVEV (reference sequence). CDR3 size: 15 residues. The CDR3 coding sequence is TGTGCCAGCAGTTTGGATAGGAGGGGTTTGAATGAGCAGTTCTTC. Translation: CASSLDRRGLNEQFF.

This clone was counted between two and nine times. The genes are TRBV19 and TRBJ2-2; 7 bases are a match to TRBD1. The V gene end was trimmed by 6 bases and the J gene end by 4 bases; junction bases not matched to a gene: 8. This CDR3 spans 15 amino acids. Germline lookup yields CDR1 LNHDA and CDR2 SQIVND (reference sequence). CDR3 DNA sequence: TGTGCCAGTAGCGCGAGGGACAGCCCCACCGGGGAGCTGTTTTTT. Residues: CASSARDSPTGELFF.

The V and J genes are TRBV6-5 and TRBJ2-7, with no clear D. V dropped 5 bases and J dropped 1 base, with 6 bases sitting between them. The length of the CDR3 is 12 residues. Germline-derived CDR1 and CDR2 are MNHEY and SVGAGI. This CDR3 reads CASSQPSYEQYF. In nucleotides, the CDR3 is TGTGCCAGCAGTCAACCGTCCTACGAGCAGTACTTC.

In DNA, the CDR3 is TGTGCCAGCAGCAAAGGGGTAGCGGGGGCTCCCACAGATACGCAGTATTTT. Translated: CASSKGVAGAPTDTQYF. The V call is TRBV21-1, the J call TRBJ2-3; the D call TRBD2 from the table was never checked on the DNA. TRBV21-1 is designated a pseudogene. There are 17 residues in the CDR3.

A single count supports this clone. V and J are TRBV19 and TRBJ2-3; D ambiguous. The CDR3 consists of 11 residues. V gave up 7 bases and J gave up 6 bases, with 8 bases separating them. CDR1 is LNHDA and CDR2 is SQIVND in the germline V gene (reference sequence). The chain's CDR3 is CASTPGDTQYF. The CDR3 nucleotides are TGTGCCAGTACTCCCGGTGATACGCAGTATTTT.

The rearrangement uses TRBV7-9 and TRBJ2-3; 11 bases fit TRBD2. J gave up 5 bases and V 6 bases, and 10 bases lay outside the gene matches. CDR3 length: 16 amino acids. CDR1 and CDR2 from the germline V gene are SEHNR and FQNEAQ (reference sequence). The CDR3 sequence is CASRPIAGGIKDTQYF. In DNA, the CDR3 is TGTGCCAGCAGACCAATAGCGGGAGGGATAAAAGATACGCAGTATTTT.

The rearrangement joins TRBV7-8 to TRBJ2-5; no clear D gene. The CDR3 has 13 amino acids. Germline-derived CDR1 and CDR2 are SGHVS and FQNEAQ. The V and J ends lost 8 bases and 7 bases respectively, with 17 bases between them. The CDR3 sequence is CASVFYAEVTQYF. DNA for the CDR3: TGTGCCAGCGTTTTCTACGCCGAGGTGACCCAGTACTTC. Combining the CDR3 with reference TRBV7-8 and TRBJ2-5 gives the whole variable domain GAGVSQSPRYKVAKRGQDVALRCDPISGHVSLFWYQQALGQGPEFLTYFQNEAQLDKSGLPSDRFFAERPEGSVSTLKIQRTQQEDSAVYLCASVFYAEVTQYFGPGTRLLVL.

The rearrangement links TRBV6-6 to TRBJ2-7; TRBD2 matches at 7 bases. Germline loops: CDR1 MNHNY, CDR2 SVGAGI (reference sequence). J gave up 4 bases and V 2 bases, and 8 bases lay outside the gene matches. The CDR3 contains 15 residues. CDR3 sequence reads: CASSYPGEREYEQYF. The DNA for the CDR3 is TGTGCCAGCAGTTACCCGGGGGAGCGGGAATACGAGCAGTACTTC.

The chain joins TRBV6-6 to TRBJ1-6; D gene ambiguous. V lost 6 bases and J lost 8, with 14 bases in between. CDR3 length: 14 amino acids. Germline V gives CDR1 MNHNY, CDR2 SVGAGI (reference sequence). The CDR3 nucleotides read TGTGCCAGCAGCCCCTCCTTGACCGATTCACCCCTCCACTTT. Encoded protein: CASSPSLTDSPLHF.

This chain connects TRBV30 to TRBJ2-1, with 7 nucleotides matching TRBD2. CDR3 length: 13 amino acids. Germline CDR1 and CDR2: GTSNPN and SVGIG (reference sequence). V lost 7 bases and J lost 3; bases outside the gene matches: 6. CDR3 residues: CALDRDYYNEQFF. DNA for the CDR3: TGTGCCTTGGACCGGGACTACTACAATGAGCAGTTCTTC.

J is TRBJ2-3 and V is TRBV5-6; 9 bases fit TRBD2. V was pared by 4 bases and J by 0 bases, with 3 bases of the junction left unmatched. Germline V CDR1 and CDR2: SGHDT, YYEEEE. The CDR3 totals 15 residues. Written as DNA, the CDR3 is TGTGCCAGCAGCCCTGGGACTAGCAGCACAGATACGCAGTATTTT. Its protein is CASSPGTSSTDTQYF.

This chain joins TRBV5-6 and TRBJ2-5, with D unresolved. Gene TRBJ2-7 matches the end of the DNA better, so the J call may be wrong. Germline assignment: CDR1 SGHDT and CDR2 YYEEEE. The CDR3 spans 14 residues. The CDR3 loop reads CASTTVGEGYEQYF. The CDR3 DNA reads TGTGCCAGCACCACGGTTGGGGAAGGGTACGAGCAGTACTTC.

This rearrangement joins TRBV13 to TRBJ2-7; no definite D call. CDR3 length: 15 residues. Trimming cost V 4 bases and J 2 bases, with 15 bases left between them. Germline CDR1 is PRHDT and CDR2 is FYEKMQ (reference sequence). The CDR3 protein is CASSSPQGRPYEQYF. The CDR3 nucleotides are TGTGCCAGCAGCTCACCGCAAGGACGCCCCTACGAGCAGTACTTC.

This chain joins TRBV30 and TRBJ2-7; tentatively, D is TRBD1 (6 bases). V shed 0 bases and J shed 0 bases, with 12 bases lying between them. CDR3 size: 15 residues. Looked up from germline, CDR1 is GTSNPN and CDR2 is SVGIG (reference sequence). CDR3 DNA sequence: TGTGCCTGGAGTGTACCCTGGGACAACTCCTACGAGCAGTACTTC. Encoded protein: CAWSVPWDNSYEQYF.